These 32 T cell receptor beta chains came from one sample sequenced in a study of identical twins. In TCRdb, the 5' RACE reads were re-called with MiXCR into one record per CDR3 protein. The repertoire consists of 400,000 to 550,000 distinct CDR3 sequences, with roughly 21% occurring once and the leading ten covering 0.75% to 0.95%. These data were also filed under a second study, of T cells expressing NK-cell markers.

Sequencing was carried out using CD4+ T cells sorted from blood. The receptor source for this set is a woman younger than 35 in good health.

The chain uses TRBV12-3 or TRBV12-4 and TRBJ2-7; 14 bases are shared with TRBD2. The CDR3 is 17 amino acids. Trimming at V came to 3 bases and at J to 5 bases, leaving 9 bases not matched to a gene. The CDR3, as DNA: TGTGCCAGCAGTTTCTTTGGGACTAGCGGGAGTCGGGACGAGCAGTACTTC. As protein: CASSFFGTSGSRDEQYF.

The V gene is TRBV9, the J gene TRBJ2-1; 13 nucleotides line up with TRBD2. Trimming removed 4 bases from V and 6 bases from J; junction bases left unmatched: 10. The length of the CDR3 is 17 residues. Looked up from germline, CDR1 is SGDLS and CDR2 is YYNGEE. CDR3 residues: CASSPQGGLAGANEQFF. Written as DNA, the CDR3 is TGTGCCAGCAGCCCCCAAGGAGGACTAGCGGGAGCCAATGAGCAGTTCTTC. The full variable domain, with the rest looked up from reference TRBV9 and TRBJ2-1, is DSGVTQTPKHLITATGQRVTLRCSPRSGDLSVYWYQQSLDQGLQFLIQYYNGEERAKGNILERFSAQQFPDLHSELNLSSLELGDSALYFCASSPQGGLAGANEQFFGPGTRLTVL.

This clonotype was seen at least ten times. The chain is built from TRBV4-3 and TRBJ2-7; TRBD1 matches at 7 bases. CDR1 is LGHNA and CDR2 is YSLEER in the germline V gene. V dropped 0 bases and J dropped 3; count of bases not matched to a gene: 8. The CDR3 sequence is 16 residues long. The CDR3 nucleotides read TGCGCCAGCAGCCAAGAAGCAAGGACAGGCTACTACGAGCAGTACTTC. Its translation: CASSQEARTGYYEQYF.

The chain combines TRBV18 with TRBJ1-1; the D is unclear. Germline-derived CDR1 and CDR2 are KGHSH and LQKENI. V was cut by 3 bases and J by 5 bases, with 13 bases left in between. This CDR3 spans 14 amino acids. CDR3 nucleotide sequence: TGTGCCAGCTCACCCCGTAGGGAGAGGACTGAAGCTTTCTTT. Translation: CASSPRRERTEAFF.

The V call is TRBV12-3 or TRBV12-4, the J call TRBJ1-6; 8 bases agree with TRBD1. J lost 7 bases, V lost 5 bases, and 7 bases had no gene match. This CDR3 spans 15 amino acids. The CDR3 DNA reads TGTGCCAGCAGTGCCCGGACAGGGAAGAATTCACCCCTCCACTTT. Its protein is CASSARTGKNSPLHF.

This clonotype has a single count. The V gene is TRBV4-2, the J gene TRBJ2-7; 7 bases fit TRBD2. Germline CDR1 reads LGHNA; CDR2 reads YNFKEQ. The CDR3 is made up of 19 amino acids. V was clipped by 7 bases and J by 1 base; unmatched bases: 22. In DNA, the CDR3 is TGTGCCAGCACCCCTTCGACTAGCAGGTCCGGCCATTCATCCTACGAGCAGTACTTC. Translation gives CASTPSTSRSGHSSYEQYF.

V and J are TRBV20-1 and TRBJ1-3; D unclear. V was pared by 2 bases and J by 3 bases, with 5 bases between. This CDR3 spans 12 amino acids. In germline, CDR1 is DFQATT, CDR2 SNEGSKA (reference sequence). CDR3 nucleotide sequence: TGCAGTGCTAGAAACCTTGGAAACACCATATATTTT. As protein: CSARNLGNTIYF.

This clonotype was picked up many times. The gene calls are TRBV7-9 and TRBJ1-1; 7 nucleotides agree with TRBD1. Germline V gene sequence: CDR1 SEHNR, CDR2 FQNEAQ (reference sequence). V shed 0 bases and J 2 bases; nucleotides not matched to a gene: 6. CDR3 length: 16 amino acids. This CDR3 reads CASSLALGQLNTEAFF. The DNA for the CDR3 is TGTGCCAGCAGCTTAGCGTTGGGACAGCTAAACACTGAAGCTTTCTTT. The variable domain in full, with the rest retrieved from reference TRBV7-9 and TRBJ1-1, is DTGVSQNPRHKITKRGQNVTFRCDPISEHNRLYWYRQTLGQGPEFLTYFQNEAQLEKSRLLSDRFSAERPKGSFSTLEIQRTEQGDSAMYLCASSLALGQLNTEAFFGQGTRLTVV.

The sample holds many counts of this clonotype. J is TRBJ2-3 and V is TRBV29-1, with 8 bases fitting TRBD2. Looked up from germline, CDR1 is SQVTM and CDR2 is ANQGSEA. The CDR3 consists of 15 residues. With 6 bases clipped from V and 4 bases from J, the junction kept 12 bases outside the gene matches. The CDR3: CSVPGRRGASDTQYF. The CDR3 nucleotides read TGCAGCGTGCCCGGTAGGCGGGGGGCGTCAGATACGCAGTATTTT.

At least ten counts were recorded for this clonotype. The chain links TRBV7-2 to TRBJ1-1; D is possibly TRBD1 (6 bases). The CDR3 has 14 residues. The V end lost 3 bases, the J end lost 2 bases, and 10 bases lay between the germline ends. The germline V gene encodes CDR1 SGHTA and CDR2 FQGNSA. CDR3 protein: CASSFQGLNTEAFF. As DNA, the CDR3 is TGTGCCAGCAGCTTCCAGGGGCTAAACACTGAAGCTTTCTTT. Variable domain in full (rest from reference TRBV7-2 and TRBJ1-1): GAGVSQSPSNKVTEKGKDVELRCDPISGHTALYWYRQSLGQGLEFLIYFQGNSAPDKSGLPSDRFSAERTGGSVSTLTIQRTQQEDSAVYLCASSFQGLNTEAFFGQGTRLTVV.

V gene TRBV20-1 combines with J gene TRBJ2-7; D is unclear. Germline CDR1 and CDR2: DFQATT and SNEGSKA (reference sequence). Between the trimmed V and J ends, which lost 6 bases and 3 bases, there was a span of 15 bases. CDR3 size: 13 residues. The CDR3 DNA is TGCAGTGCGACGCCGCTGACAAACTACGAGCAGTACTTC. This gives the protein CSATPLTNYEQYF.

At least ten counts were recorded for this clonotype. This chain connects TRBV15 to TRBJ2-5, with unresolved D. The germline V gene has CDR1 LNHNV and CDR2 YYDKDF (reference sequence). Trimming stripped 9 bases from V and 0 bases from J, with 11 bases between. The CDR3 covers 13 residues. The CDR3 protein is CATSPGYQETQYF. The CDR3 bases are TGTGCCACAAGCCCTGGGTACCAAGAGACCCAGTACTTC.

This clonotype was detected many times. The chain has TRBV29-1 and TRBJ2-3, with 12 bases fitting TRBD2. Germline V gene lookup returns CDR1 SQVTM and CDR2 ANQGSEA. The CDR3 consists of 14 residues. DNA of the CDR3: TGCGGATCCGTTACTAGCGGGGGGACAGATACGCAGTATTTT. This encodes CGSVTSGGTDTQYF.

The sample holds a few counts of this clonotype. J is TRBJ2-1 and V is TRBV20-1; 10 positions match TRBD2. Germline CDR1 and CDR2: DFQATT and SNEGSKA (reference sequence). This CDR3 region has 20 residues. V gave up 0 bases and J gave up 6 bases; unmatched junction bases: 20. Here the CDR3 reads CSARDRSFRTSGGPTNEQFF. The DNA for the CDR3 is TGCAGTGCTAGAGATCGATCGTTCAGGACTAGCGGAGGTCCCACCAATGAGCAGTTCTTC.

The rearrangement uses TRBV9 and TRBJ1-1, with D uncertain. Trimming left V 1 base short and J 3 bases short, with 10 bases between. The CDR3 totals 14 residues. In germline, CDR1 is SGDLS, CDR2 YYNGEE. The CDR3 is CASSVSFGDTEAFF. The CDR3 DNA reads TGTGCCAGCAGCGTATCTTTCGGGGACACTGAAGCTTTCTTT.

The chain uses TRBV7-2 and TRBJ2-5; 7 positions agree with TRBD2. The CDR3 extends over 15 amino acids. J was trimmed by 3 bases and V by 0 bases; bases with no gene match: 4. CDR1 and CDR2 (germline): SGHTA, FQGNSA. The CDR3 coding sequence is TGTGCCAGCAGCTTAGCGGGAGGGGATAAAGAGACCCAGTACTTC. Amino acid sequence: CASSLAGGDKETQYF. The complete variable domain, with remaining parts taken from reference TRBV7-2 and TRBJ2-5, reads GAGVSQSPSNKVTEKGKDVELRCDPISGHTALYWYRQSLGQGLEFLIYFQGNSAPDKSGLPSDRFSAERTGGSVSTLTIQRTQQEDSAVYLCASSLAGGDKETQYFGPGTRLLVL.

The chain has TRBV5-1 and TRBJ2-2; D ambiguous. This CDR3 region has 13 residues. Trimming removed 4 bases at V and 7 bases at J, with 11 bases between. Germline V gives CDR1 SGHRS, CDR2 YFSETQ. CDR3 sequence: CASSETVSGELFF. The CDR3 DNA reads TGCGCCAGCAGCGAGACTGTGAGCGGGGAGCTGTTTTTT.

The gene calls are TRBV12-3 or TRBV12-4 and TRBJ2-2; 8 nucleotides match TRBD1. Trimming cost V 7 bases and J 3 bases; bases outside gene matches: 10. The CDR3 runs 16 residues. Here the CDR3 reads CASILRTGIDTGELFF. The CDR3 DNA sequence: TGTGCCAGCATTCTTCGGACAGGGATTGACACCGGGGAGCTGTTTTTT.

CDR3 residues: CASSWGGAGSYNEQFF. The DNA of the CDR3 is TGTGCCAGCAGCTGGGGAGGAGCGGGCTCCTACAATGAGCAGTTCTTC. The V call is TRBV7-2, the J call TRBJ2-1; perhaps TRBD2 as D (6 bases). Germline loops: CDR1 SGHTA, CDR2 FQGNSA. V lost 4 bases to trimming and J lost 0 bases, with 13 bases between them. The length of the CDR3 is 16 residues. Variable domain in full (rest from reference TRBV7-2 and TRBJ2-1): GAGVSQSPSNKVTEKGKDVELRCDPISGHTALYWYRQSLGQGLEFLIYFQGNSAPDKSGLPSDRFSAERTGGSVSTLTIQRTQQEDSAVYLCASSWGGAGSYNEQFFGPGTRLTVL.

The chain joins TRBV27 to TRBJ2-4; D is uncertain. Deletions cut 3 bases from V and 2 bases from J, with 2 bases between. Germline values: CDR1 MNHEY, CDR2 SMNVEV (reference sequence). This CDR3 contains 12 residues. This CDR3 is CASSLTKNIQYF. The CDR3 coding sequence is TGTGCCAGCAGTTTGACCAAAAACATTCAGTACTTC.

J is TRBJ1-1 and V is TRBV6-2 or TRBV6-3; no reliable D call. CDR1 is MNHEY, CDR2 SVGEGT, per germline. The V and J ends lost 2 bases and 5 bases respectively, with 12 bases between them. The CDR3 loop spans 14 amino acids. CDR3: CASSYEVRGTEAFF. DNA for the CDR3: TGTGCCAGCAGTTACGAGGTCAGAGGAACTGAAGCTTTCTTT.

CDR3 sequence (DNA): TGTGCCACCCAAGGGACAGGGGGTAATAATTCACCCCTCCACTTT. Amino acids: CATQGTGGNNSPLHF. The genes are TRBV10-3 and TRBJ1-6; 11 bases agree with TRBD1. V dropped 10 bases and J dropped 5; count of bases not matched to a gene: 7. Germline CDR1 and CDR2: ENHRY and SYGVKD. This CDR3 spans 15 amino acids.

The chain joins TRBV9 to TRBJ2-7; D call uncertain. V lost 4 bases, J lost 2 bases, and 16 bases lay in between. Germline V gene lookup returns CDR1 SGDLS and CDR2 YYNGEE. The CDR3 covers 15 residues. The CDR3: CASSPGVLATYEQYF. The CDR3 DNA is TGTGCCAGCAGCCCTGGGGTCCTGGCAACCTACGAGCAGTACTTC. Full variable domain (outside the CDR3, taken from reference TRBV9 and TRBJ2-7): DSGVTQTPKHLITATGQRVTLRCSPRSGDLSVYWYQQSLDQGLQFLIQYYNGEERAKGNILERFSAQQFPDLHSELNLSSLELGDSALYFCASSPGVLATYEQYFGPGTRLTVT.

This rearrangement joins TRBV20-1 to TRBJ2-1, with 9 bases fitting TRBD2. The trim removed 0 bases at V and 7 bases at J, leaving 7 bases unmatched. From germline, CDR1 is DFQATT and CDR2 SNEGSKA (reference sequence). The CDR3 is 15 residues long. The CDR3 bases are TGCAGTGCTAGAGATATAAAGCGGGGGGCGAATGAGCAGTTCTTC. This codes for CSARDIKRGANEQFF.

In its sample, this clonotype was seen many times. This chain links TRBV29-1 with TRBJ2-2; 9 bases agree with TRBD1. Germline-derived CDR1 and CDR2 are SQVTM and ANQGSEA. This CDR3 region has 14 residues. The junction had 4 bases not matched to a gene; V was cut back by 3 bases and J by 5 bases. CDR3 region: CSVEDRGITGELFF. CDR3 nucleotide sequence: TGCAGCGTTGAGGACAGGGGAATAACCGGGGAGCTGTTTTTT.

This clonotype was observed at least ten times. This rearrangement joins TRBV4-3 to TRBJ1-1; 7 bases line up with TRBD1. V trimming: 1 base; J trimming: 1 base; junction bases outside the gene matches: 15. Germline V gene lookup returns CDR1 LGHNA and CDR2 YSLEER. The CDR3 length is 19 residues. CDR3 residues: CASSQGGSTGSFGNTEAFF. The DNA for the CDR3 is TGCGCCAGCAGCCAAGGAGGTTCGACAGGGAGTTTCGGGAACACTGAAGCTTTCTTT.

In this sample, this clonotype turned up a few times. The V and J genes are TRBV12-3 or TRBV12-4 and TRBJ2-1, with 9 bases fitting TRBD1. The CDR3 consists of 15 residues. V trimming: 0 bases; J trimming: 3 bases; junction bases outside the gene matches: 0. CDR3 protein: CASSLAGQGYNEQFF. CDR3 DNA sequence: TGTGCCAGCAGTTTAGCGGGACAGGGCTACAATGAGCAGTTCTTC.

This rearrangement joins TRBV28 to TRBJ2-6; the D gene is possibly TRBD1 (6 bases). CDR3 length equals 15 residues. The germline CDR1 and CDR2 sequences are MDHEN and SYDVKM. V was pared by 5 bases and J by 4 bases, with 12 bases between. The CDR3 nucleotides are TGTGCCAGCAGTACCACAGGGTCCGGGGCCAACGTCCTGACTTTC. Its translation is CASSTTGSGANVLTF.

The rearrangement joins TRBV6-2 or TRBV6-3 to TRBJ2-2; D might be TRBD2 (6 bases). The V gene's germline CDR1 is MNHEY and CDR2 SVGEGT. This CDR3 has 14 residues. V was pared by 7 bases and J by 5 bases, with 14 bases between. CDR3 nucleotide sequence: TGTGCCAGCAACGACCGGGAGACGACCGGGGAGCTGTTTTTT. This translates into CASNDRETTGELFF.

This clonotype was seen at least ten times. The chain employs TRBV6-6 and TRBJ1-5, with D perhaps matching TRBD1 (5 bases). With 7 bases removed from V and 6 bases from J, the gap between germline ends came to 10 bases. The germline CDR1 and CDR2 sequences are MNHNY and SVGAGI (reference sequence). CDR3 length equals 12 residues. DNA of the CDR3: TGTGCCAGCAACAGAAGGGGTCAGCCCCAGCATTTT. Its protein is CASNRRGQPQHF.

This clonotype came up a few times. The CDR3 reads CSARGLRSTDTQYF. The CDR3 DNA sequence: TGCAGTGCTAGAGGACTTCGAAGCACAGATACGCAGTATTTT. The V call is TRBV20-1, the J call TRBJ2-3; D is uncertain. V was clipped by 1 base and J by 0 bases, with 8 bases between them. The CDR3 totals 14 residues. The germline V gene has CDR1 DFQATT and CDR2 SNEGSKA (reference sequence).

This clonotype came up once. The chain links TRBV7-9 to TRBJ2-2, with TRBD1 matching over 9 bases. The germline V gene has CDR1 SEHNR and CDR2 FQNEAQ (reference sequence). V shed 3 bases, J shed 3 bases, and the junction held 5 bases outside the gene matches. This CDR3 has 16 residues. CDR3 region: CASSFGQGKDTGELFF. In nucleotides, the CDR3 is TGTGCCAGCAGCTTTGGACAGGGGAAGGACACCGGGGAGCTGTTTTTT. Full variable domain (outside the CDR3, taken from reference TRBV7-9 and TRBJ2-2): DTGVSQNPRHKITKRGQNVTFRCDPISEHNRLYWYRQTLGQGPEFLTYFQNEAQLEKSRLLSDRFSAERPKGSFSTLEIQRTEQGDSAMYLCASSFGQGKDTGELFFGEGSRLTVL.